Below, 14 T cell receptor beta chains from the same sample are listed, as sequenced in a study of cytomegalovirus exposure and HLA in healthy donors (dated 2017 in TCRdb). The method was the immunoSEQ multiplex PCR assay. For the multiplex PCR, a mixture combining 60 forward primers for TCR Vbeta segments and 13 reverse primers for TCR Jbeta segments was used. TCRdb's version of the immuneACCESS table is confined to in-frame rearrangements and falls short of the full clone set. An unresolved V gene accounts for under half of the shortfall where checked; the remainder is of unknown origin. Across this sample there are roughly 100,000 clones, with 78% seen only once. Less than 3.5% of the sample is held by the ten biggest clonotypes. The sequencing input was PBMCs. These receptors all stem from a woman aged 40 to 55 in good health and CMV-seronegative.

This chain connects TRBV9 to TRBJ2-7; D remains ambiguous. Germline CDR1 reads SGDLS; CDR2 reads YYNGEE. The CDR3 totals 15 residues. Trimming took off 10 bases at V and 4 bases at J, with 24 bases between the two ends. The CDR3 here is CAFFFKQKAAYEQYF. CDR3 in DNA: TGTGCCTTTTTTTTCAAGCAGAAGGCGGCATACGAGCAGTACTTC. Full variable domain (remainder filled in from reference TRBV9 and TRBJ2-7): DSGVTQTPKHLITATGQRVTLRCSPRSGDLSVYWYQQSLDQGLQFLIQYYNGEERAKGNILERFSAQQFPDLHSELNLSSLELGDSALYFCAFFFKQKAAYEQYFGPGTRLTVT.

This clone has just one count. The chain has TRBV15 and TRBJ2-1, with D perhaps TRBD2 (5 bases). Germline V lookup: CDR1 LNHNV, CDR2 YYDKDF (reference sequence). Trimming removed 5 bases at V and 8 bases at J, with 13 bases between. This CDR3 contains 13 residues. For the CDR3, the DNA is TGTGCCACCAGCGCGCGGGCCGCCGATGAGCAGTTCTTC. It codes for CATSARAADEQFF.

The V gene is TRBV28, the J gene TRBJ2-5; 9 bases agree with TRBD1. This CDR3 spans 16 amino acids. V lost 7 bases, J lost 4 bases, and 13 bases stayed unmatched. From germline, CDR1 is MDHEN and CDR2 SYDVKM. CDR3 region: CASTSLRDRVPETQYF. CDR3 DNA sequence: TGTGCCAGCACTTCTCTTAGGGACAGGGTCCCAGAGACCCAGTACTTC.

This chain joins TRBV6-4 and TRBJ2-1, with 7 bases that match TRBD1. V lost 6 bases and J lost 5; bases outside the gene matches: 4. CDR1 and CDR2 from the germline V gene are MRHNA and SNTAGT. This CDR3 comprises 13 residues. The CDR3 DNA reads TGTGCCAGCAGCCGGGACAGACACAATGAGCAGTTCTTC. Encoded protein: CASSRDRHNEQFF.

CDR3 amino acids: CAIRASFGNYGYTF. CDR3 DNA: TGTGCCATCAGAGCCTCGTTTGGTAACTATGGCTACACCTTC. This chain uses TRBV10-3 with TRBJ1-2; no reliable D call. The CDR3 runs to 14 residues. Germline CDR1 is ENHRY and CDR2 is SYGVKD. V was trimmed by 6 bases and J by 1 base, leaving 12 bases between them.

The rearrangement uses TRBV7-9 and TRBJ2-2, with no clear D. Trimming shortened V by 7 bases and J by 2 bases, and 11 bases separated the two germline ends. CDR3 length: 14 residues. The germline V gene encodes CDR1 SEHNR and CDR2 FQNEAQ (reference sequence). The CDR3 sequence is CASKVGSNTGELFF. Here the CDR3 DNA reads TGTGCCAGCAAAGTCGGGTCTAACACCGGGGAGCTGTTTTTT.

V gene TRBV28 combines with J gene TRBJ2-4, with TRBD2 as a possible D gene (5 bases). The germline V gene has CDR1 MDHEN and CDR2 SYDVKM. This CDR3 is 17 amino acids long. The V end lost 5 bases, the J end lost 0 bases, and 17 bases lay between the germline ends. CDR3 DNA sequence: TGTGCCAGCAGTCGCCTTGGCGAGGGAATAGCCAAAAACATTCAGTACTTC. This gives the protein CASSRLGEGIAKNIQYF.

This clone was observed a single time. This chain joins TRBV5-4 and TRBJ2-1; 12 nucleotides align to TRBD2. The CDR3 runs to 15 residues. The J segment lost 8 bases and the V segment lost 4 bases, leaving 7 bases of the junction unmatched. Germline CDR1 SGHNT, CDR2 YYREEE (reference sequence). The CDR3 sequence: CASSRETSGSYEQFF. In DNA, the CDR3 is TGTGCCAGCAGCCGAGAGACTAGCGGGAGCTATGAGCAGTTCTTC.

The chain recombines TRBV27 with TRBJ2-1; 7 bases line up with TRBD1. V dropped 9 bases and J dropped 1; count of bases not matched to a gene: 6. The germline CDR1 and CDR2 sequences are MNHEY and SMNVEV (reference sequence). The CDR3 runs 14 residues. The CDR3: CASENRGSYNEQFF. The CDR3 nucleotides are TGTGCCAGTGAGAACAGGGGTTCCTACAATGAGCAGTTCTTC.

The chain is built from TRBV11-3 and TRBJ1-1; D not resolved. Germline V gene data show CDR1 as SGHNT and CDR2 as YENEEA. V was trimmed by 5 bases and J by 3 bases, leaving 13 bases between them. CDR3 size: 14 residues. The CDR3 spells CASSPSPADTEAFF. In nucleotides, the CDR3 is TGTGCCAGCAGCCCTAGCCCAGCGGACACTGAAGCTTTCTTT.

The V and J genes are TRBV2 and TRBJ1-3; D not certain. The CDR3 contains 14 residues. The V end lost 5 bases, the J end lost 4 bases, and 12 bases lay between the germline ends. Germline CDR1 is SNHLY and CDR2 is FYNNEI. The CDR3 DNA is TGTGCCAGCAGTAGGAGGTTGGGAGGAAACACCATATATTTT. This encodes CASSRRLGGNTIYF.

This clone was recorded many times. V usage is TRBV7-2 and J usage is TRBJ2-7; 7 bases are a match to TRBD2. Losses at the gene ends were 5 bases for V and 7 bases for J; bases not matched to a gene: 11. The germline CDR1 and CDR2 sequences are SGHTA and FQGNSA. The length of the CDR3 is 14 residues. The CDR3 bases are TGTGCCAGCAGCCGTGGGGGGAGGGCCAATGAGCAGTACTTC. The encoded protein is CASSRGGRANEQYF.

This clone has just a few counts. This chain joins TRBV5-1 and TRBJ1-1, with D possibly matching TRBD1 (6 bases). The CDR3 has 14 amino acids. Germline CDR1 and CDR2: SGHRS and YFSETQ. The V gene lost 1 base and the J gene lost 2 bases, with 9 bases spanning the gap. In DNA form, the CDR3 reads TGCGCCAGCAGCTTGAGACAGGAAAACACTGAAGCTTTCTTT. Translation gives CASSLRQENTEAFF.

V gene TRBV5-4 combines with J gene TRBJ2-1, with a possible D match to TRBD2 (5 bases). The germline V gene encodes CDR1 SGHNT and CDR2 YYREEE (reference sequence). This CDR3 region has 15 residues. V lost 0 bases and J lost 8, with 15 bases in between. The DNA of the CDR3 is TGTGCCAGCAGCTTGGCTAGCAGGTCCCTCCATGAGCAGTTCTTC. Residues: CASSLASRSLHEQFF. The entire variable domain, with the rest obtained from reference TRBV5-4 and TRBJ2-1, is as follows: ETGVTQSPTHLIKTRGQQVTLRCSSQSGHNTVSWYQQALGQGPQFIFQYYREEENGRGNFPPRFSGLQFPNYSSELNVNALELDDSALYLCASSLASRSLHEQFFGPGTRLTVL.